The sequence of this TCR beta chain was determined in a study of long-term antiretroviral therapy in people with HIV. Findings of the study overall: Transplant-donor-level diversity was not reached after ART, though diversity increased.

Turning to this clone: What it binds is not known.

Survey-level resolution applied to immunoSEQ assay v3.0. The data were produced by immunoSEQ multiplex PCR, yet TCRdb's version contains in-frame clones alone and is incomplete. Here the sample spans 20,000 or so clones, 76% being singletons. Germline lookup yields CDR1 SGHRS and CDR2 YFSETQ. With 0 bases removed from V and 6 bases from J, the gap between germline ends came to 13 bases. This CDR3 comprises 14 residues. This TCR came from a woman aged 50 to 65 with HIV. Sequencing was performed on unsorted PBMCs, taken 0.5 years before starting antiretroviral therapy. V gene TRBV5-1 combines with J gene TRBJ2-7; D could derive from TRBD1 or TRBD2 (6 bases each). CDR3 loop: CASSLAGGYVEQYF. CDR3 nucleotide sequence: TGCGCCAGCAGCTTGGCCGGGGGCTATGTCGAGCAGTACTTC.